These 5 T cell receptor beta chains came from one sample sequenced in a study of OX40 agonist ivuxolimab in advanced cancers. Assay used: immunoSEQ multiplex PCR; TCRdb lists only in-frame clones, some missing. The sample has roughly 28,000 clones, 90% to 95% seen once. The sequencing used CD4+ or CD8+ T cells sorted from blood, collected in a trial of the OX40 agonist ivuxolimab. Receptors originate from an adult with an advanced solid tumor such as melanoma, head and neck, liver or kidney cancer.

CDR3 in DNA: TGTGCCTGGAGACTAGCGGGAGGGTTCGGGGAGCTGTTTTTT. Its protein is CAWRLAGGFGELFF. The chain recombines TRBV30 with TRBJ2-2; 13 nucleotides align to TRBD2. CDR1 is GTSNPN, CDR2 SVGIG, per germline (reference sequence). The CDR3 sequence is 14 residues long. The V segment lost 3 bases and the J segment 7 bases; nucleotides outside the gene matches: 2. Using reference TRBV30 and TRBJ2-2 for the parts outside the CDR3, the full variable domain is SQTIHQWPATLVQPVGSPLSLECTVEGTSNPNLYWYRQAAGRGLQLLFYSVGIGQISSEVPQNLSASRPQDRQFILSSKKLLLSDSGFYLCAWRLAGGFGELFFGEGSRLTVL.

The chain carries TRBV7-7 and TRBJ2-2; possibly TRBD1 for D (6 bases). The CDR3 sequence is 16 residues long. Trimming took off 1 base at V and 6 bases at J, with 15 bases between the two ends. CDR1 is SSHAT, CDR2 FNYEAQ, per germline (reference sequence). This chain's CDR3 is CASSLGVTGSSGELFF. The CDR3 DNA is TGTGCCAGCAGCTTAGGGGTGACAGGTTCTTCCGGGGAGCTGTTTTTT.

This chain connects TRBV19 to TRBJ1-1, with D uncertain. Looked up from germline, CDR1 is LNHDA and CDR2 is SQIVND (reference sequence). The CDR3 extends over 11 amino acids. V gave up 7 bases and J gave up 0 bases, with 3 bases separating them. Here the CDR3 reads CASTVNTEAFF. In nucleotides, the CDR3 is TGTGCCAGTACGGTGAACACTGAAGCTTTCTTT.

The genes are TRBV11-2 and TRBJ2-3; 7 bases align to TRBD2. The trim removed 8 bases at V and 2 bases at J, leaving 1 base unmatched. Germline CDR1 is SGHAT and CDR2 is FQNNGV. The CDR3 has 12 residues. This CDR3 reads CASGTITDTQYF. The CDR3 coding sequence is TGTGCCAGCGGGACTATCACAGATACGCAGTATTTT.

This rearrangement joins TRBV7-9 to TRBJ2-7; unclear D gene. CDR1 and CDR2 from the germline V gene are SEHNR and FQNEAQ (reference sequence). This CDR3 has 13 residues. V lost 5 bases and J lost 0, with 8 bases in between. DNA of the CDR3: TGTGCCAGCAGCCGGGTAGCCTCCTACGAGCAGTACTTC. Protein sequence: CASSRVASYEQYF.